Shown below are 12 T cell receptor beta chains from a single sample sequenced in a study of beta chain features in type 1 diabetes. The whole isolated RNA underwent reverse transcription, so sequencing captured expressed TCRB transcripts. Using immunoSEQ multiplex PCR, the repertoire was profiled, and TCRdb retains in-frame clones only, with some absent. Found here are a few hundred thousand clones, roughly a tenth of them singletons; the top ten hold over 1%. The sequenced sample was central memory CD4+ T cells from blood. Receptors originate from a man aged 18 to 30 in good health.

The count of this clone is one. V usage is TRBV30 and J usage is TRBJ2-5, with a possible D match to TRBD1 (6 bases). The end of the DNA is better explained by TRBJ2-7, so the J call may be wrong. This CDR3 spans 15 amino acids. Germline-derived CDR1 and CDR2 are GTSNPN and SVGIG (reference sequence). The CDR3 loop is CAWRISGTHTYEQYF. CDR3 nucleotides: TGTGCCTGGAGGATCTCCGGGACACACACCTACGAGCAGTACTTC.

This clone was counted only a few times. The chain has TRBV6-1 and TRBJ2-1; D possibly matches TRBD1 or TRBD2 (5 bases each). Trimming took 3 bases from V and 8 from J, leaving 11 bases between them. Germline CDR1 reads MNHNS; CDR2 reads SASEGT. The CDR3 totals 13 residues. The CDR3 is CASSEGRGDEQFF. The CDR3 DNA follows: TGTGCCAGCAGTGAGGGACGGGGCGATGAGCAGTTCTTC.

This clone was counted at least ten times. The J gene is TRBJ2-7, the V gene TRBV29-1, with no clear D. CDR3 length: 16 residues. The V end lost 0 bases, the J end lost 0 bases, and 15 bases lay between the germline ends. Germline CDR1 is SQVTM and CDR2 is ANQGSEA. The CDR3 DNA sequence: TGCAGCGTTGAAGACGGTCAACAGAATTCCTCCTACGAGCAGTACTTC. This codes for CSVEDGQQNSSYEQYF.

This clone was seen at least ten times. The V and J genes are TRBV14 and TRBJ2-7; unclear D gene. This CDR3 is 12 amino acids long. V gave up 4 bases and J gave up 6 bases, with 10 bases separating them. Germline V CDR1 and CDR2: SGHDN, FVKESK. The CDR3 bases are TGTGCCAGCAGCCCCGGCAGCTCCGAGCAGTACTTC. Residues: CASSPGSSEQYF.

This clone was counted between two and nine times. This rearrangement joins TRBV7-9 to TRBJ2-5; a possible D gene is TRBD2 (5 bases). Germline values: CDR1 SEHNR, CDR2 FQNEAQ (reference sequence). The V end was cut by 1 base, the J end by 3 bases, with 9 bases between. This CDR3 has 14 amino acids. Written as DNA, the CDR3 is TGTGCCAGCAGCTTAGGGAACGGGAAAGAGACCCAGTACTTC. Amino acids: CASSLGNGKETQYF.

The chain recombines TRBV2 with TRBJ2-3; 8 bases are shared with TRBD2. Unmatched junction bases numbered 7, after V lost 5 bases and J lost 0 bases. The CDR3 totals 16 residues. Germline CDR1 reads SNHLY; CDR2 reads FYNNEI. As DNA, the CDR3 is TGTGCCAGCAGTACAAGACTAGCGCAGAGCACAGATACGCAGTATTTT. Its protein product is CASSTRLAQSTDTQYF.

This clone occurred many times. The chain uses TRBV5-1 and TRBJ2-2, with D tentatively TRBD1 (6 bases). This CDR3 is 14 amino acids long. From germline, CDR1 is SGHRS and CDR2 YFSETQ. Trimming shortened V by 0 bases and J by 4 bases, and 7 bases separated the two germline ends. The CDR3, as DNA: TGCGCCAGCAGCTTGGAACAGGGCACCGGGGAGCTGTTTTTT. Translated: CASSLEQGTGELFF.

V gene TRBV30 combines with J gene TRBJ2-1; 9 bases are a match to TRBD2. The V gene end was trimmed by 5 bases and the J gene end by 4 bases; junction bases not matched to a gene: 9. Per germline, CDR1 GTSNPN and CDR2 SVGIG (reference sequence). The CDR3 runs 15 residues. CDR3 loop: CAWDPTSGQYNEQFF. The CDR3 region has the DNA TGTGCCTGGGATCCGACTAGCGGACAATACAATGAGCAGTTCTTC.

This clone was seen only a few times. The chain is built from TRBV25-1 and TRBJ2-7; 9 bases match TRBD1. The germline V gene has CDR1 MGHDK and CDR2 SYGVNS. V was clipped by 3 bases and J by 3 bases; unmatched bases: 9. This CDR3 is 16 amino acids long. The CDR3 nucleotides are TGTGCCAGCAGTGAGTTCACAGGGGGCGCGTACTACGAGCAGTACTTC. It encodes CASSEFTGGAYYEQYF.

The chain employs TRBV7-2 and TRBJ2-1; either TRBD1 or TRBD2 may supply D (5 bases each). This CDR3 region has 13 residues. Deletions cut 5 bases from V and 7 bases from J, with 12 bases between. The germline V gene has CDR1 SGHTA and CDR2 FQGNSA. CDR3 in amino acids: CASSQEGRNEQFF. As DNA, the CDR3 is TGTGCCAGCAGCCAAGAGGGACGGAATGAGCAGTTCTTC.

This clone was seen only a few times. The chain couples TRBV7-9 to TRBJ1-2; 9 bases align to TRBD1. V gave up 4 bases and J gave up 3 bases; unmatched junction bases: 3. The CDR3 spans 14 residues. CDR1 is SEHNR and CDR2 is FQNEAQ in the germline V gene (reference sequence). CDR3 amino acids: CASSSGTGYYGYTF. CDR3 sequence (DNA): TGTGCCAGCAGCTCCGGGACAGGGTACTATGGCTACACCTTC.

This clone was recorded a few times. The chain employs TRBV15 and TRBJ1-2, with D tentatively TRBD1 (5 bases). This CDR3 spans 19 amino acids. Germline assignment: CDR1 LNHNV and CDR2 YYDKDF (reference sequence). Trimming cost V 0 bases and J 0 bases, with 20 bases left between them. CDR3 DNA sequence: TGTGCCACCAGCAGAGATTTTAGGTCAGGTGGGGGATCTAACTATGGCTACACCTTC. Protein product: CATSRDFRSGGGSNYGYTF.